The 10 T cell receptor beta chains below were found in one sample sequenced in a study of a mutant IDH1 vaccine in newly diagnosed glioma. The time point here: week 35, safety follow-up. Each vaccine dose was 300 ug of mutant IDH1 20-mer peptide, with topical imiquimod. TCRdb's table, derived via immunoSEQ multiplex PCR, lists solely in-frame clones and lacks some. Here the sample spans around 70,000 clones, around 86% being singletons. These receptors lack a known antigen. This material consisted of PBMCs, taken from a glioma patient whose treatment included an IDH1 peptide vaccine. The receptor source for this set is a man aged 25-40 years with glioma.

This clone occurred a few times. The chain combines TRBV28 with TRBJ1-1; 7 bases agree with TRBD1. The CDR3 covers 13 residues. Germline CDR1 and CDR2: MDHEN and SYDVKM. The junction had 6 bases not matched to a gene; V was cut back by 3 bases and J by 8 bases. CDR3 DNA: TGTGCCAGCAGTTTTCGGGACAGCGGAGAAGCTTTCTTT. Amino acids: CASSFRDSGEAFF. The whole variable domain, filled in from reference TRBV28 and TRBJ1-1, reads DVKVTQSSRYLVKRTGEKVFLECVQDMDHENMFWYRQDPGLGLRLIYFSYDVKMKEKGDIPEGYSVSREKKERFSLILESASTNQTSMYLCASSFRDSGEAFFGQGTRLTVV.

The rearrangement uses TRBV5-4 and TRBJ2-1; 12 bases align to TRBD2. Trimming cost V 4 bases and J 6 bases; bases outside gene matches: 11. Per the germline V gene, CDR1 is SGHNT and CDR2 is YYREEE (reference sequence). This CDR3 is built from 17 residues. The DNA of the CDR3 is TGTGCCAGCAGCCCGCTAGCGGGGGGGCAGGTCAGCAATGAGCAGTTCTTC. Its protein is CASSPLAGGQVSNEQFF.

The rearrangement uses TRBV30 and TRBJ2-7, with 7 bases aligning to TRBD1. Germline lookup yields CDR1 GTSNPN and CDR2 SVGIG (reference sequence). This CDR3 contains 16 residues. With V trimmed by 2 bases and J by 1 base, 11 bases remained unmatched. CDR3 residues: CAWSPDLGTDSYEQYF. In nucleotides, the CDR3 is TGTGCCTGGAGTCCGGACCTGGGGACAGATTCCTACGAGCAGTACTTC.

This chain links TRBV30 with TRBJ2-5; 12 positions match TRBD2. Germline V CDR1 and CDR2: GTSNPN, SVGIG (reference sequence). CDR3 length equals 18 residues. With 2 bases clipped from V and 1 base from J, the junction kept 11 bases outside the gene matches. In DNA, the CDR3 is TGTGCCTGGAGTATATACAGAGGACTAGCGGGGTTCCAAGAGACCCAGTACTTC. Translated: CAWSIYRGLAGFQETQYF.

The chain combines TRBV20-1 with TRBJ2-7; D unresolved. CDR1 and CDR2 (germline): DFQATT, SNEGSKA (reference sequence). CDR3 length: 11 residues. V lost 5 bases and J lost 7, with 12 bases in between. CDR3 sequence (DNA): TGCAGTGCTCCCGCGCGTTCTGAGCAGTACTTC. This encodes CSAPARSEQYF.

The chain recombines TRBV30 with TRBJ2-7; a weak D match, TRBD1 (5 bases). Germline V CDR1 and CDR2: GTSNPN, SVGIG (reference sequence). The CDR3 has 10 residues. The V and J ends lost 2 bases and 6 bases respectively, with 5 bases between them. For the CDR3, the DNA is TGTGCCTGGAGTACAGGCGAGCAGTACTTC. Protein sequence: CAWSTGEQYF.

V is TRBV5-1 and J is TRBJ2-1; no clear D. The V gene lost 3 bases and the J gene lost 4 bases, with 5 bases spanning the gap. Germline CDR1 SGHRS, CDR2 YFSETQ. The CDR3 loop spans 12 amino acids. CDR3 bases: TGCGCCAGCAGCTCCCTTTACAATGAGCAGTTCTTC. Protein: CASSSLYNEQFF.

The chain employs TRBV4-2 and TRBJ2-5; TRBD2 is a possible D gene (5 bases). In germline, CDR1 is LGHNA, CDR2 YNFKEQ. The CDR3 length is 16 residues. The germline V and J ends were trimmed by 0 bases and 2 bases, with 13 bases remaining between them. CDR3 loop: CASSQDQLVTQETQYF. The CDR3 DNA follows: TGTGCCAGCAGCCAAGACCAACTAGTGACGCAAGAGACCCAGTACTTC.

This clone was recorded only once. The chain recombines TRBV15 with TRBJ2-5, with D uncertain. This CDR3 comprises 15 residues. Between the trimmed V and J ends, which lost 0 bases and 0 bases, there was a span of 8 bases. CDR1 and CDR2 from the germline V gene are LNHNV and YYDKDF (reference sequence). The CDR3 DNA reads TGTGCCACCAGCAGAGATGGTGTGTACCAAGAGACCCAGTACTTC. Translation gives CATSRDGVYQETQYF. Supplemented by reference TRBV15 and TRBJ2-5, the full variable domain reads DAMVIQNPRYQVTQFGKPVTLSCSQTLNHNVMYWYQQKSSQAPKLLFHYYDKDFNNEADTPDNFQSRRPNTSFCFLDIRSPGLGDTAMYLCATSRDGVYQETQYFGPGTRLLVL.

V usage is TRBV6-1 and J usage is TRBJ1-1; 7 bases map to TRBD1. The CDR3 sequence is 14 residues long. Germline V gene data show CDR1 as MNHNS and CDR2 as SASEGT. The junction had 5 bases not matched to a gene; V was cut back by 7 bases and J by 0 bases. The CDR3 here is CASNPRGLNTEAFF. Here the CDR3 DNA reads TGTGCCAGCAACCCTAGGGGGCTGAACACTGAAGCTTTCTTT.